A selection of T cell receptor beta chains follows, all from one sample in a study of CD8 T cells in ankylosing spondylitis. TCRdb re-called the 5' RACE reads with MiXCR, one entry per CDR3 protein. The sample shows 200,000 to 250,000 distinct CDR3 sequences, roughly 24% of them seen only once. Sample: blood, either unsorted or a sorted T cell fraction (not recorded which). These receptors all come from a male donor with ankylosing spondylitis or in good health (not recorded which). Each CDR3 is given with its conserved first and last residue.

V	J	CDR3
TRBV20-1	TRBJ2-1	CSESKPGGDNEQFF
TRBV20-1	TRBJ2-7	CSARAGTAFYF
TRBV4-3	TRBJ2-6	CASSQVGGPGANVLTF
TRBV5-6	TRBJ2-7	CASSFYFGQGYEQYF
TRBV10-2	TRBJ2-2	CASSLDTNTGELFF
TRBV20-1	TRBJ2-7	CSASSGNYEQYF
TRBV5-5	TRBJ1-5	CASSMQVDSNQPQHF
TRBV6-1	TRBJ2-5	CASLAGGMTQYF
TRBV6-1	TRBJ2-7	CASQPWPSYEQYF
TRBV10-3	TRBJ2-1	CAISGTGDNYNEQFF
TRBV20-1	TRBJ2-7	CSANRDYSYEQYF
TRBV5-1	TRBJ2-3	CASSLGTESTDTQYF
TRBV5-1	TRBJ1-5	CASRLVVGQPQHF
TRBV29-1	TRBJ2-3	CSVRGRLARSDTQYF
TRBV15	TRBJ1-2	CATSRDGTENYGYTF
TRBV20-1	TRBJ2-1	CSAPAQGLEQFF